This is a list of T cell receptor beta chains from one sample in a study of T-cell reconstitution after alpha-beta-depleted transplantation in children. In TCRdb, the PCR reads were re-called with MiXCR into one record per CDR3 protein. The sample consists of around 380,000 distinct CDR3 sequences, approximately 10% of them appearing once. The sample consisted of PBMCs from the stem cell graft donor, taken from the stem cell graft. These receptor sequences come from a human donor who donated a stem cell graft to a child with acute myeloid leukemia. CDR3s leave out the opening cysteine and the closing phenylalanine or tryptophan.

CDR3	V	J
SAYAGGETQY	TRBV20-1	TRBJ2-5
SARGFGNTEAF	TRBV20-1	TRBJ1-1
ASSYSPTGGLYNEQF	TRBV6-5	TRBJ2-1
ATSRPTGTSGKLF	TRBV15	TRBJ1-4
ASNLSGRETQY	TRBV7-2	TRBJ2-5
ASREGGYT	TRBV6-1	TRBJ1-2
SAPTGGVTYGYT	TRBV20-1	TRBJ1-2
ASSGDRTYEQY	TRBV9	TRBJ2-7
ASRTGMVETQY	TRBV6-1	TRBJ2-5
SAYRHLRTGEGGMNTEAF	TRBV20-1	TRBJ1-1
SAGTGAPEKLF	TRBV20-1	TRBJ1-4
SVVMRSSNTGELF	TRBV29-1	TRBJ2-2
ASSSTGYQPQH	TRBV27	TRBJ1-5
SVLGGTAGNTIY	TRBV29-1	TRBJ1-3
SVVLQGVNEQF	TRBV29-1	TRBJ2-1
ASSYSGQGGGYT	TRBV6-5	TRBJ1-2
SGRLGVGEQF	TRBV29-1	TRBJ2-1
ASSPPSFSGANVLT	TRBV5-1	TRBJ2-6
ASQRVSSYNEQF	TRBV6-2/TRBV6-3	TRBJ2-1
ASSGVDGGQNTGELF	TRBV25-1	TRBJ2-2
ASSYSFGQGSSDGYT	TRBV6-5	TRBJ1-2
SASPGGFDEQF	TRBV20-1	TRBJ2-1
ASSESGGVDTGELF	TRBV6-1	TRBJ2-2
SAGGGTVADTQY	TRBV20-1	TRBJ2-3
ASSEQQGRNQPQH	TRBV6-1	TRBJ1-5
SASRAGFGGDPGEQY	TRBV20-1	TRBJ2-7
SVVAGQGPNTGELF	TRBV29-1	TRBJ2-2
ASSQVFLGEQY	TRBV4-3	TRBJ2-7
ASSVVVSTGELF	TRBV9	TRBJ2-2
ASSLKLPSYNEQF	TRBV5-1	TRBJ2-1
ATSEAGRSTDTQY	TRBV24-1	TRBJ2-3
ASSLRGQGQAGELF	TRBV5-1	TRBJ2-2
ASSKNSNEQF	TRBV12-3/TRBV12-4	TRBJ2-1
ASSLGLAEATGELF	TRBV7-9	TRBJ2-2
ASSTRPGGSPGELF	TRBV7-7	TRBJ2-2
ASSQGRLVQY	TRBV7-9	TRBJ2-7
ASSRARTTHLSTDTQY	TRBV27	TRBJ2-3
ASSVGGGDQETQY	TRBV9	TRBJ2-5
ASSGTSGRVVHEQF	TRBV2	TRBJ2-1
SANGVGGTTEAF	TRBV20-1	TRBJ1-1
SARESGSGANVLT	TRBV20-1	TRBJ2-6
SAREVTGLRYNEQF	TRBV20-1	TRBJ2-1
ASSPSLTGTGPDTQY	TRBV5-8	TRBJ2-3
SVFGGRHHSYNEQF	TRBV29-1	TRBJ2-1
SASSHNNEKLF	TRBV20-1	TRBJ1-4
ASSHRDYQYEQF	TRBV12-3/TRBV12-4	TRBJ2-1